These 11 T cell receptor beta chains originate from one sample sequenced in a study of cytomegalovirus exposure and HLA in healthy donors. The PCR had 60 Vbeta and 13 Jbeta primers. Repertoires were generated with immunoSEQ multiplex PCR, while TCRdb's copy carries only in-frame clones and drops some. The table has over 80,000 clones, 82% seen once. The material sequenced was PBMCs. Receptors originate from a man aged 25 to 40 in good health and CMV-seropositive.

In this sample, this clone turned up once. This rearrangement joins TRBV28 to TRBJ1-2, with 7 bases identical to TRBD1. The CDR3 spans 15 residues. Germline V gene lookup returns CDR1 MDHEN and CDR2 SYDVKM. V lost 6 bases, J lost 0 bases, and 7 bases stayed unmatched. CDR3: CASSLLGGSNYGYTF. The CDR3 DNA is TGTGCCAGCAGCCTATTAGGGGGCTCTAACTATGGCTACACCTTC.

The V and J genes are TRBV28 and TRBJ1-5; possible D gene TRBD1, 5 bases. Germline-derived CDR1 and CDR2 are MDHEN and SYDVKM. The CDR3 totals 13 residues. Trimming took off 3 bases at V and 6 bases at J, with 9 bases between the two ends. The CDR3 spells CASSFLQGQPQHF. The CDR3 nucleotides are TGTGCCAGCAGTTTCCTGCAGGGTCAGCCCCAGCATTTT.

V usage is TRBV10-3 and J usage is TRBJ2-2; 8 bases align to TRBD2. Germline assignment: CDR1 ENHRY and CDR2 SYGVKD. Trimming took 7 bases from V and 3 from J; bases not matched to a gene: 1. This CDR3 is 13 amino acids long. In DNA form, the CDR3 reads TGTGCCATCAAGACTAGCGACACCGGGGAGCTGTTTTTT. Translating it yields CAIKTSDTGELFF.

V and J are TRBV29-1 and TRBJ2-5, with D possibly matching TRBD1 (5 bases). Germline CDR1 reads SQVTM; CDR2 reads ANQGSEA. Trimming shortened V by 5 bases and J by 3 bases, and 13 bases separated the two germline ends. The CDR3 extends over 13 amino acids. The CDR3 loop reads CSVPSPGKETQYF. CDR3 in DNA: TGCAGCGTTCCAAGCCCAGGGAAAGAGACCCAGTACTTC.

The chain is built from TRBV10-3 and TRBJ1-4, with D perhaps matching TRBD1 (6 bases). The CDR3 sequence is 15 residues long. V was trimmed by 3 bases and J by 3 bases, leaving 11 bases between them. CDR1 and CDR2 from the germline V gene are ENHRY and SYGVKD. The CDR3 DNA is TGTGCCATCAGTGAACAGGGAGGGTCTAATGAAAAACTGTTTTTT. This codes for CAISEQGGSNEKLFF.

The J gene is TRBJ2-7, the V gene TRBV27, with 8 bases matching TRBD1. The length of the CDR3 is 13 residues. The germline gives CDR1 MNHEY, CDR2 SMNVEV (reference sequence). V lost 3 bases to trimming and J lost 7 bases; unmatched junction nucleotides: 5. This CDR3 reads CASSFATGGEQYF. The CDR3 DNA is TGTGCCAGCAGTTTCGCTACAGGGGGAGAGCAGTACTTC.

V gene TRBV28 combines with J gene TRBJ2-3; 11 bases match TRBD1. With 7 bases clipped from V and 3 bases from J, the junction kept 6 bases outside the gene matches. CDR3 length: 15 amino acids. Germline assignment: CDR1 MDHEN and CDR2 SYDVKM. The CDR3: CASTQGDRGTDTQYF. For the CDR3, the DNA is TGTGCCAGCACCCAAGGGGACAGGGGGACAGATACGCAGTATTTT. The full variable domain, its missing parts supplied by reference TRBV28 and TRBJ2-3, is DVKVTQSSRYLVKRTGEKVFLECVQDMDHENMFWYRQDPGLGLRLIYFSYDVKMKEKGDIPEGYSVSREKKERFSLILESASTNQTSMYLCASTQGDRGTDTQYFGPGTRLTVL.

This CDR3 is CASSPPPAGVSSNEQFF. The CDR3 DNA reads TGTGCCAGCAGTCCCCCGCCCGCGGGAGTTAGCTCCAATGAGCAGTTCTTC. The rearrangement uses TRBV28 and TRBJ2-1, with TRBD2 identical over 7 bases. This CDR3 contains 17 residues. J lost 6 bases, V lost 5 bases, and 16 bases had no gene match. Germline assignment: CDR1 MDHEN and CDR2 SYDVKM.

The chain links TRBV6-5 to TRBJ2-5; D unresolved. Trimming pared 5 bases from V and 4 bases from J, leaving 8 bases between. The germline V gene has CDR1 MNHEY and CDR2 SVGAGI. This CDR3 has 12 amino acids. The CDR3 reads CASSEFGETQYF. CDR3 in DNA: TGTGCCAGCAGTGAATTCGGAGAGACCCAGTACTTC.

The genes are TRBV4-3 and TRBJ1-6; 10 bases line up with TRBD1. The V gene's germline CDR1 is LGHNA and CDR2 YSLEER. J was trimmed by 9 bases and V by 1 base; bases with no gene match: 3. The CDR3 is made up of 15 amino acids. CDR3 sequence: CASSQGTGGLSPLHF. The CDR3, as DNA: TGCGCCAGCAGCCAAGGGACAGGGGGTCTTTCACCCCTCCACTTT.

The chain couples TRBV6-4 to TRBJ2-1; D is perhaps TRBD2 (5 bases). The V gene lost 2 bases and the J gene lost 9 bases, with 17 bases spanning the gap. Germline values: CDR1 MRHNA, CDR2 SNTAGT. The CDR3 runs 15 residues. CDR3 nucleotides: TGTGCCAGCAGTGACAGGCCGGGATTACCCTCTGAGCAGTTCTTC. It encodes CASSDRPGLPSEQFF.